These 16 T cell receptor beta chains share one sample of origin, sequenced in a study of blood T cell repertoires in COVID-19. Sequencing was performed with immunoSEQ multiplex PCR; in TCRdb, only in-frame clones are kept and a portion is missing. In the table there are about 360,000 clones, approximately 77% of which are singletons. The sequenced material came from peripheral blood. The receptors derive from a human donor with acute or convalescent COVID-19. The donor label of this sample is uncertain.

This chain connects TRBV6-2 or TRBV6-3 to TRBJ2-5; D is possibly TRBD2 (5 bases). Trimming cost V 5 bases and J 5 bases, with 18 bases left between them. Germline CDR1 reads MNHEY; CDR2 reads SVGEGT. The CDR3 has 15 amino acids. CDR3 amino acids: CASSHEGLTSETQYF. The CDR3 DNA is TGTGCCAGCAGTCACGAGGGCCTTACATCCGAGACCCAGTACTTC.

This chain uses TRBV2 with TRBJ2-1; D unclear. V shed 4 bases and J shed 3 bases, with 19 bases lying between them. The CDR3 runs 17 residues. CDR1 and CDR2 from the germline V gene are SNHLY and FYNNEI. The CDR3 region has the DNA TGTGCCAGCAGTGGGCACTTGGGCAAAAACGGCTACAATGAGCAGTTCTTC. Translated: CASSGHLGKNGYNEQFF.

The CDR3 region is CASNRGGLTYNEQFF. The CDR3 DNA reads TGTGCCAGCAACCGGGGGGGTCTCACCTACAATGAGCAGTTCTTC. The J gene is TRBJ2-1, the V gene TRBV7-2; 8 nucleotides align to TRBD2. The J segment lost 2 bases and the V segment lost 7 bases, leaving 7 bases of the junction unmatched. Germline values: CDR1 SGHTA, CDR2 FQGNSA. The CDR3 is made up of 15 amino acids. The full variable domain, with the rest looked up from reference TRBV7-2 and TRBJ2-1, is GAGVSQSPSNKVTEKGKDVELRCDPISGHTALYWYRQSLGQGLEFLIYFQGNSAPDKSGLPSDRFSAERTGGSVSTLTIQRTQQEDSAVYLCASNRGGLTYNEQFFGPGTRLTVL.

The chain uses TRBV30 and TRBJ1-1, with D possibly matching TRBD1 (5 bases). V dropped 0 bases and J dropped 0 bases, with 11 bases sitting between them. The CDR3 is made up of 15 amino acids. Germline V lookup: CDR1 GTSNPN, CDR2 SVGIG (reference sequence). The CDR3 here is CAWSVLQGVNTEAFF. The CDR3 region has the DNA TGTGCCTGGAGTGTACTGCAGGGTGTGAACACTGAAGCTTTCTTT.

The V call is TRBV19, the J call TRBJ2-5; D may be TRBD1 (5 bases). V dropped 5 bases and J dropped 5 bases, with 18 bases sitting between them. Per the germline V gene, CDR1 is LNHDA and CDR2 is SQIVND (reference sequence). This CDR3 region has 15 residues. CDR3 amino acids: CASSDSRVRSETQYF. As DNA, the CDR3 is TGTGCCAGTAGTGACTCCAGGGTTCGGTCGGAGACCCAGTACTTC.

This chain uses TRBV11-2 with TRBJ1-1; D unresolved. Trimming shortened V by 2 bases and J by 5 bases, and 6 bases separated the two germline ends. Looked up from germline, CDR1 is SGHAT and CDR2 is FQNNGV. The CDR3 consists of 12 residues. Here the CDR3 reads CASSLSGTEAFF. The CDR3 region has the DNA TGTGCCAGCAGCTTATCGGGAACTGAAGCTTTCTTT.

The chain employs TRBV7-6 and TRBJ1-2, with 7 positions matching TRBD1. The CDR3 sequence is 16 residues long. Trimming cost V 3 bases and J 7 bases; bases outside gene matches: 14. Germline CDR1 SGHVS, CDR2 FNYEAQ. This CDR3 is CASSLAQPGTASGYTF. CDR3 DNA: TGTGCCAGCAGCTTGGCCCAACCCGGGACAGCGAGTGGCTACACCTTC. Combining the CDR3 with reference TRBV7-6 and TRBJ1-2 gives the whole variable domain GAGVSQSPRYKVTKRGQDVALRCDPISGHVSLYWYRQALGQGPEFLTYFNYEAQQDKSGLPNDRFSAERPEGSISTLTIQRTEQRDSAMYRCASSLAQPGTASGYTFGSGTRLTVV.

This clone was seen a few times. V and J are TRBV27 and TRBJ1-5; D call uncertain. Trimming left V 2 bases short and J 2 bases short, with 10 bases between. This CDR3 is built from 15 residues. Germline values: CDR1 MNHEY, CDR2 SMNVEV (reference sequence). CDR3: CASSLTPQGNQPQHF. CDR3 bases: TGTGCCAGCAGTTTAACCCCCCAGGGCAATCAGCCCCAGCATTTT.

This chain joins TRBV11-2 and TRBJ2-3; 8 bases match TRBD2. The CDR3 runs 13 residues. Per the germline V gene, CDR1 is SGHAT and CDR2 is FQNNGV. The ends lost 5 bases at V and 6 bases at J; junction bases unmatched: 4. CDR3 nucleotide sequence: TGTGCCAGCAGCCCGGGAGGGCGGGATACGCAGTATTTT. Protein product: CASSPGGRDTQYF.

The CDR3, as DNA: TGTGCCAGCAGTCCAGGGGGATGGGGTCAGCCCCAGCATTTT. Its protein is CASSPGGWGQPQHF. The V call is TRBV6-5, the J call TRBJ1-5; 7 nucleotides match TRBD1. The CDR3 loop spans 14 amino acids. With 5 bases clipped from V and 6 bases from J, the junction kept 7 bases outside the gene matches. CDR1 MNHEY and CDR2 SVGAGI come from the germline V gene.

The chain employs TRBV6-5 and TRBJ1-4; no definite D call. With 6 bases removed from V and 0 bases from J, the gap between germline ends came to 11 bases. Germline CDR1 and CDR2: MNHEY and SVGAGI. The CDR3 is 15 amino acids. The CDR3 DNA reads as TGTGCCAGCAGCCACCGGTCCGCAACTAATGAAAAACTGTTTTTT. The encoded protein is CASSHRSATNEKLFF.

CDR3 sequence: CASSPRTGSRGGYTF. As DNA, the CDR3 is TGTGCCAGCAGCCCACGGACAGGATCCCGGGGGGGCTACACCTTC. The J gene is TRBJ1-2, the V gene TRBV7-8; TRBD1 matches at 7 bases. Germline CDR1 reads SGHVS; CDR2 reads FQNEAQ. Unmatched junction bases numbered 14, after V lost 5 bases and J lost 8 bases. The CDR3 runs 15 residues.

In its sample, this clone was seen once. The chain combines TRBV3-1 (or the pseudogene TRBV3-2) with TRBJ2-3, with D perhaps matching TRBD2 (7 bases). Germline CDR1 LGHDT, CDR2 YNNKEL (reference sequence). V lost 5 bases and J 1 base, leaving 16 bases between the germline ends. The CDR3 consists of 16 residues. CDR3 amino acids: CASSSRGGNRTDTQYF. CDR3 coding DNA: TGTGCCAGCAGCTCTAGGGGGGGGAACCGCACAGATACGCAGTATTTT.

The chain joins TRBV2 to TRBJ1-1; D remains ambiguous. CDR1 and CDR2 from the germline V gene are SNHLY and FYNNEI. This CDR3 is built from 10 residues. V lost 8 bases and J 6 bases, leaving 7 bases between the germline ends. CDR3 nucleotide sequence: TGTGCCAGCCACGGGGCTGAAGCTTTCTTT. Its translation: CASHGAEAFF.

This rearrangement joins TRBV27 to TRBJ1-5, with 8 bases fitting TRBD1. Germline lookup yields CDR1 MNHEY and CDR2 SMNVEV (reference sequence). The junction had 10 bases not matched to a gene; V was cut back by 8 bases and J by 1 base. This CDR3 contains 16 residues. This CDR3 is CASRQGPIGSNQPQHF. The CDR3 DNA is TGTGCCAGCCGACAGGGGCCAATCGGGAGCAATCAGCCCCAGCATTTT.

This clone was detected only a few times. The J gene is TRBJ2-7, the V gene TRBV11-2; the match to TRBD2 covers 8 bases. The CDR3 covers 19 residues. CDR1 is SGHAT and CDR2 is FQNNGV in the germline V gene. The ends lost 2 bases at V and 1 base at J; junction bases unmatched: 16. As DNA, the CDR3 is TGTGCCAGCAGCTTATTCCCCGACGTCATCGGGAGGGCGTCCTACGAGCAGTACTTC. Translating it yields CASSLFPDVIGRASYEQYF.